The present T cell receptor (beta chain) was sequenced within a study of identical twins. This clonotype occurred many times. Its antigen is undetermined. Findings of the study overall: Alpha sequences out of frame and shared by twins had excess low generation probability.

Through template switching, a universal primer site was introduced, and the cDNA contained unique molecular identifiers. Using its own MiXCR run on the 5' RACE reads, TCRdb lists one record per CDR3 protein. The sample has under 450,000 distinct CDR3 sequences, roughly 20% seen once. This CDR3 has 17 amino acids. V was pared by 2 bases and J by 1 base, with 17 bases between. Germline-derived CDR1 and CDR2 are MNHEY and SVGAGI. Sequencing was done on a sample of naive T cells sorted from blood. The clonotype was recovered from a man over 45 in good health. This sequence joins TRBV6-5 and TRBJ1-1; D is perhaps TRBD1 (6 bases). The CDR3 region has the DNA TGTGCCAGCAGTTACCAAATCCGCTCGACAGGGAACACTGAAGCTTTCTTT. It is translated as CASSYQIRSTGNTEAFF.